These 8 T cell receptor beta chains were all obtained from the same sample, sequenced in a study of T cells in Graves' hyperthyroidism and ophthalmopathy (dated by TCRdb to between 2017 and 2020). The library came from multiplex PCR. Reads for this sample came from an Illumina HiSeq 2000. Amplification of TCR beta CDR3 regions was carried out from RNA transcripts. The TCR CDR3 was subjected to a first round of RT-PCR using the HTBI primer set and the Qiagen OneStep RT-PCR kit. TCRdb ran its own pipeline on the public reads, namely fastp trimming at Q25 and MiXCR clone calling, and kept in-frame beta chains. Rows with one shared CDR3 protein collapse into an entry with the most common genes and DNA. This sample holds approximately 370,000 distinct CDR3 sequences; about a sixth were observed only once. Around a third of the sample lies in the top ten. Sequencing was performed on blood. These receptors were collected from a woman in her 30s with Graves' hyperthyroidism that later progressed to Graves' ophthalmopathy.

This clonotype was counted at least ten times. V gene TRBV4-2 combines with J gene TRBJ2-1; D is ambiguous. This CDR3 is built from 16 residues. Germline V gene data show CDR1 as LGHNA and CDR2 as YNFKEQ. Trimming shortened V by 5 bases and J by 2 bases, and 16 bases separated the two germline ends. The CDR3 coding sequence is TGTGCCAGCAGCTCGCCCTACGACCTAACCTACAATGAGCAGTTCTTC. Amino acid sequence: CASSSPYDLTYNEQFF.

There are a few counts of this clonotype. The CDR3 here is CASSQENLWGPTEQYF. The CDR3, as DNA: TGTGCCAGCAGCCAAGAAAATTTATGGGGTCCGACCGAGCAGTACTTC. V is TRBV4-2 and J is TRBJ2-7; D is ambiguous. This CDR3 has 16 residues. Germline V lookup: CDR1 LGHNA, CDR2 YNFKEQ. V lost 0 bases, J lost 6 bases, and 18 bases lay in between.

This clonotype was observed a few times. This chain links TRBV29-1 with TRBJ1-1; weak D call: TRBD1 (6 bases). Looked up from germline, CDR1 is SQVTM and CDR2 is ANQGSEA. The CDR3 has 14 amino acids. V was trimmed by 7 bases and J by 7 bases, leaving 22 bases between them. CDR3 coding DNA: TGCAGCGCCTCCGGAGGGGGGGCCTCCAATGAAGCTTTCTTT. It translates to CSASGGGASNEAFF.

This clonotype was seen only a few times. The chain couples TRBV19 to TRBJ2-3, with D unresolved. Trimming removed 3 bases at V and 5 bases at J, with 6 bases between. The CDR3 has 12 residues. CDR1 is LNHDA and CDR2 is SQIVND in the germline V gene (reference sequence). CDR3 protein: CASSMSLDTQYF. The CDR3 nucleotides read TGTGCCAGTAGTATGAGCCTAGATACGCAGTATTTT.

This clonotype was counted a few times. This chain joins TRBV19 and TRBJ2-1; no firm D call. This CDR3 has 16 amino acids. In germline, CDR1 is LNHDA, CDR2 SQIVND (reference sequence). The V and J ends lost 5 bases and 6 bases respectively, with 20 bases between them. The CDR3, as DNA: TGTGCCAGTAGTTCGTTCGCCAGCGAACGGAGCAATGAGCAGTTCTTC. Its translation is CASSSFASERSNEQFF.

This clonotype occurred many times. The V and J genes are TRBV7-9 and TRBJ2-6, with unresolved D. V was trimmed by 1 base and J by 1 base, leaving 5 bases between them. CDR1 and CDR2 (germline): SEHNR, FQNEAQ (reference sequence). The CDR3 is 15 amino acids. The CDR3: CASSLGVSGANVLTF. The CDR3 DNA sequence: TGTGCCAGCAGCTTAGGGGTATCTGGGGCCAACGTCCTGACTTTC.

For this clonotype: The junction departs from the called germline gene at one end, perhaps through a read error. V and J are TRBV29-1 and TRBJ2-3, with D possibly being TRBD2 (5 bases). Germline CDR1 and CDR2: SQVTM and ANQGSEA. The CDR3 contains 14 residues. In nucleotides, the CDR3 is TGCAGCGTGCGGACTGGCTTCGGCACAGATGCGCAGTATTTT. As protein: CSVRTGFGTDAQYF.

This clonotype was seen repeatedly, ten times or more. This chain connects TRBV6-5 to TRBJ1-2; D uncertain. CDR1 and CDR2 (germline): MNHEY, SVGAGI. With 0 bases removed from V and 0 bases from J, the gap between germline ends came to 11 bases. The CDR3 length is 16 residues. The CDR3 reads CASSYSLATTNYGYTF. CDR3 nucleotide sequence: TGTGCCAGCAGTTACTCGCTGGCCACAACTAACTATGGCTACACCTTC.